This T cell receptor (beta chain) was sequenced during a study of blood T cell repertoires in COVID-19 (dated by TCRdb to 2018 to 2020). Some background on the complete study: Samples covering the acute and convalescent phases of COVID-19 were provided by collaborators in the United States, Italy and Spain. The prospective study material was composed of cDNA or gDNA derived from T cells, B-cell-depleted T cells, or PBMCs. Deeply sampled blood TCRbeta repertoires from subjects exposed to, actively infected with, or recovered from COVID-19 were included in the dataset. A freely available public database, intended as a resource for researchers studying the immune response to SARS-CoV-2, is where the repertoires were released. The samples were drawn from two sources: the first 160 participants of the ongoing ImmuneRACE study, and 1,254 subjects contributed by 6 global collaborators. A de-identified subject ID, COVID-19 status, age in years and sex were almost always included in the sample metadata. Where HLA class I and class II types were available, the types were taken from metadata supplied by the sample provider, not from assay-based typing.

About this clone: It has no known antigen specificity. Base-call qualities are not available, and no considerably larger clone is one nucleotide away.

Participants in the prospective study were enrolled through a virtual design, were aged about 18 to 100 years, and lived in approximately 25 United States geographic areas. In the prospective study, participants were assigned to cohorts based on the clinical history participants reported in a screening survey and a study questionnaire. ImmuneRACE Cohort 3 recovered participants were defined by two consecutive negative NP/OP PCR tests, healthcare professional clearance, or symptom resolution. Mobile phlebotomists in the prospective study collected whole blood, serum and a nasopharyngeal or oropharyngeal swab from every participant. Over a roughly 2-month period, participants in the prospective study had the option of providing additional blood draws and questionnaires. Before DNA extraction, blood samples from the prospective study were shipped at room temperature or frozen. The immunoSEQ Assay, a bias-controlled multiplex PCR, was used to amplify TCRbeta CDR3 regions from genomic DNA. Regarding the original processing steps: Nucleated cell counts per sample were estimated from amplification of reference gene primers within the assay. To quantify the absolute abundance of each unique TCRbeta CDR3 rearrangement, sequence reads were collapsed and filtered. Productive Simpson clonality was computed per sample as the square root of Simpson's diversity index over productive rearrangements. This immuneACCESS table, as held by TCRdb, lists in-frame sequences with V and J called but not all clones. Of the missing ones, under half trace to an unresolved V gene in checked studies; the others have no known cause. Clone size and the V and J calls come from that table; the DNA yielded D and trimming. The sample table lists fewer than 150,000 clones, about four fifths of them with a count of one. The ten largest clones take up 15% to 20% of the sample.

CDR1 and CDR2 are read off the germline V gene (reference sequence) as SEHNR and FQNEAQ. V loses 1 base, J loses 0 bases, and the germline ends lie 6 bases apart. CDR3 length: 14 amino acids, cysteine to phenylalanine. Only the CDR3 region is kept as DNA, spanning 42 bases read in frame from base 1. Study-wide findings and limitations: The quantity of clinical and demographic metadata differed by source and by participant and was supplied without curation.

This TCR came from a man aged 30 to 39 who had recovered from COVID-19. In this chain, TRBV7-9 is recombined with TRBJ2-5; the D gene identity is not certain. The sample taken for sequencing was PBMCs or T cells enriched from blood (not recorded which). The DNA is TGTGCCAGCAGCTTAGGCGGAAACCAAGAGACCCAGTACTTC. It specifies CASSLGGNQETQYF. Supplemented by the reference TRBV7-9 and TRBJ2-5 proteins around the CDR3, the complete variable domain is DTGVSQNPRHKITKRGQNVTFRCDPISEHNRLYWYRQTLGQGPEFLTYFQNEAQLEKSRLLSDRFSAERPKGSFSTLEIQRTEQGDSAMYLCASSLGGNQETQYFGPGTRLLVL.